This T cell receptor (beta chain) stems from a study of T-cell reconstitution after alpha-beta-depleted transplantation in children. Study results and caveats: Newly generated T cells supplied most T-cell counts and diversity one year post-transplant. As was reported, about two months after transplant, alpha-beta T cells came from several hundred expanded graft clones. Several patients had high TCRbeta diversity at day 60; it came from surviving recipient T cells and thymic progenitors.

Germline CDR1 DFQATT, CDR2 SNEGSKA (reference sequence). This CDR3 comprises 16 residues. J lost 1 base, V lost 0 bases, and 4 bases had no gene match. Note on this clonotype: Its antigen is not identified.

Unique molecular identifiers tagged the TCRbeta library. One entry per CDR3 protein, called by TCRdb with MiXCR from the PCR reads. The sample consists of 200,000 to 250,000 distinct CDR3 sequences, approximately 7% of them appearing once. The TCR originated in a boy between 2 and 10 years old with acute lymphoblastic leukemia, due to receive a stem cell transplant. J is TRBJ2-2 and V is TRBV20-1; the match to TRBD2 covers 8 bases. Material: PBMCs, obtained before TCRalphabeta/CD19-depleted stem cell transplant. CDR3 bases: TGCAGTGCTAGAGATGAGCGGGAGAGGAACACCGGGGAGCTGTTTTTT. Protein product: CSARDERERNTGELFF.